This TCR beta chain came from a study of T-cell reconstitution after alpha-beta-depleted transplantation in children. Findings and caveats of the study: The main origin of T-cell counts and diversity one year after transplant was newly produced T cells. About two months after transplant, alpha-beta T cells reportedly came from several hundred expanded graft clones. There were some patients whose high TCRbeta diversity at day 60 came from surviving recipient T cells and thymic progenitors.

As it was prepared, the TCRbeta library received unique molecular identifiers. TCRdb re-called the PCR reads with MiXCR, one entry per CDR3 protein. This table has approximately 98,000 distinct CDR3 sequences, roughly 6.1% appearing once. This clonotype came up many times. Its specificity is not known. CDR1 and CDR2 (germline): MDHEN, SYDVKM. V lost 4 bases to trimming and J lost 6 bases, with 23 bases between them. The length of the CDR3 is 17 residues. The clonotype comes from a male patient aged 2 to 9 who had a stem cell transplant for acute lymphoblastic leukemia, so the T cells may come from the graft donor. Sequencing used PBMCs, mostly from graft donor cells, obtained 360 days after TCRalphabeta/CD19-depleted stem cell transplant. The V call is TRBV28, the J call TRBJ2-3, with D possibly matching TRBD1 (5 bases). The CDR3 DNA sequence: TGTGCCAGCAGTTCCCCTCGCGCAGGGCGAAAATCGGATACGCAGTATTTT. It codes for CASSSPRAGRKSDTQYF.